This TCR beta chain was observed in a study of T cell responses to AZD1222 COVID-19 vaccine (dated by TCRdb to the early 2020s). Study-wide context: AZD1222 recipients given second doses at about 4 weeks or at about 12 weeks were pooled, since spike-specific TCR depth and breadth were not found to differ between the two schedules. Trial participants were enrolled into age subgroups of 18-55, 56-69 and 70-plus years, which contained around 140, 26 and 57 TCR-sequenced participants, respectively. A total of 233 trial participants underwent TCR sequencing, of whom about 200 received two doses of AZD1222 and about 25 received two doses of the MenACWY control vaccine. Results and caveats for the whole study, not just this receptor: In the small 56-69-year group, the increase in depth fell short of significance, most likely because of low power. Reportedly, close to half of the unique spike-specific TCRs recognized epitopes lying outside the regions that are mutated in the B.1.351 and B.1.1.7 variants. Most participants were white British and females outnumbered males, and the authors suggested that clonal diversity may have been underestimated. The whole spike protein was spanned by vaccine-associated CD4 TCRs, and dominant responses were seen in regions 160-218 and 743-854. Because no day 14 peak-response samples were available, repertoires were characterized only after the peak T cell response. After two AZD1222 doses, spike-specific TCR breadth and depth were significantly higher than at day 0 and than in MenACWY recipients. Only six AZD1222 recipients were SARS-CoV-2 seropositive at baseline, limiting conclusions about previously exposed vaccinees.

The CDR3 regions of human TCRbeta chains were analyzed by immunosequencing. In the authors' own workflow: Repertoire TCRs were matched against a reference library of SARS-CoV-2-specific TCRs generated with the MIRA antigen-specificity platform. Breadth was defined as the fraction of unique TCRs that were SARS-CoV-2-associated. Depth was defined as the fraction of total T cells that were SARS-CoV-2-associated. Each spike-specific TCR was assigned to its reactive spike region and to a CD4 or CD8 class using the MIRA data. Log10-transformed breadth and depth values were compared by one-way ANOVA with Sidak's multiple comparisons tests. TCRdb mirrors the immuneACCESS table, restricted to in-frame sequences. Some clones are absent from its copies; in checked studies, under half trace to an unresolved V gene, and the reason for the others is unknown. D and trimming come from the DNA, and the V and J calls and clone size come from that table. The sample table lists fewer than 200,000 clones, over 80% of them with a count of one. The ten largest make up approximately 1.9% of the sample.

To note about this clone: Which antigen it targets is not known. No base quality values were provided; no much bigger clone lies one nucleotide off.

The time point label of this sample denotes: baseline before first vaccination. Vaccinee samples were obtained from the UK trials COV001 and COV002, which included a single-blind randomized controlled phase 2/3 trial of AZD1222 (ChAdOx1 nCoV-19) in healthy adults. Trial participant PBMC samples were collected at day 0 and day 28 after the second dose for TCRbeta chain sequencing. Measured from the cysteine to the phenylalanine, the CDR3 is 16 residues long. Solely the CDR3 DNA is kept, with 48 bases framed from the first base. Relative to germline, V is 4 bases shorter and J is 12 bases shorter, with 24 bases between their ends. CDR1 is given as SEHNR and CDR2 as FQNEAQ, both from the germline V gene (reference sequence).

This receptor was obtained from an adult in good health. The sequence joins TRBV7-9 to TRBJ1-4, and possibly TRBD1, on 6 matching bases. The source was peripheral blood, collected on day 0 of AZD1222 vaccination. The bases read TGTGCCAGCAGCTCCGTTGACATCGTCTCAAACAGGGAACTGTTTTTT. This translates into CASSSVDIVSNRELFF.